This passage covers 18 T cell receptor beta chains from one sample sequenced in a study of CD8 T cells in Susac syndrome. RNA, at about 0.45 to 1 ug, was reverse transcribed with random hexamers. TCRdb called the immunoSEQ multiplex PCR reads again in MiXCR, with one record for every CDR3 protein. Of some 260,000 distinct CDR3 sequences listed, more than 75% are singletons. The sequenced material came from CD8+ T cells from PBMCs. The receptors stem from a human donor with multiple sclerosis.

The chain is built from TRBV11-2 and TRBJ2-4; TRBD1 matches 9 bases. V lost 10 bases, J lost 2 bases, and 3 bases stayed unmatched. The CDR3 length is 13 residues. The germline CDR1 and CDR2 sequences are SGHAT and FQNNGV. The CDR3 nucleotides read TGTGCCACCGGACAGGGGACCAAAAACATTCAGTACTTC. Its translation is CATGQGTKNIQYF.

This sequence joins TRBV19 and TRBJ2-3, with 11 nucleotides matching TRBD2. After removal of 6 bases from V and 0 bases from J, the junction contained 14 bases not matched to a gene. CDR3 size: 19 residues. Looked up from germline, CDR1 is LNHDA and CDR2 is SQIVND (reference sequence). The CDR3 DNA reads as TGTGCCAGTAGGAGAGCAGGGACTAGCGGTCCCTATAGCACAGATACGCAGTATTTT. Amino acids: CASRRAGTSGPYSTDTQYF.

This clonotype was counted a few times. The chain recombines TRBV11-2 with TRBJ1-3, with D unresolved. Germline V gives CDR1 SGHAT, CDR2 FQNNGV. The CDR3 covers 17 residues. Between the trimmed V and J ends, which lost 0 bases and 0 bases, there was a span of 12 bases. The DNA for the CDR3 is TGTGCCAGCAGCTTAGACCTCCCTACCTACTCTGGAAACACCATATATTTT. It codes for CASSLDLPTYSGNTIYF.

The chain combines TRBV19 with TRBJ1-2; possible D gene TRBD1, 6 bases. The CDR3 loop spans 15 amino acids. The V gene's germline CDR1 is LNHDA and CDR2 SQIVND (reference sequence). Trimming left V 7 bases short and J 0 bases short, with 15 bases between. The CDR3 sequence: CASKERTAANYGYTF. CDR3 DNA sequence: TGTGCCAGTAAGGAGCGGACAGCAGCTAACTATGGCTACACCTTC. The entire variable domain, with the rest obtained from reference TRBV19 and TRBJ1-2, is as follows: DGGITQSPKYLFRKEGQNVTLSCEQNLNHDAMYWYRQDPGQGLRLIYYSQIVNDFQKGDIAEGYSVSREKKESFPLTVTSAQKNPTAFYLCASKERTAANYGYTFGSGTRLTVV.

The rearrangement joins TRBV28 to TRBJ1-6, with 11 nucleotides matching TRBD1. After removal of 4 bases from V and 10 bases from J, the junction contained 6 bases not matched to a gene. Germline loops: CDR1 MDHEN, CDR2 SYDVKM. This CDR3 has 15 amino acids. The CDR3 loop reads CASSSDRGLRSPLHF. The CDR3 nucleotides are TGTGCCAGCAGTTCGGACAGGGGGCTTCGGTCACCCCTCCACTTT.

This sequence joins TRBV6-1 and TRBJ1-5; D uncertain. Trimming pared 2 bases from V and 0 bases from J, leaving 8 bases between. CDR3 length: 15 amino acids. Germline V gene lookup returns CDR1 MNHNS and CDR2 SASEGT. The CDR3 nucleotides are TGTGCCAGCAGTGAATTGGGAATTAGCAATCAGCCCCAGCATTTT. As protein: CASSELGISNQPQHF.

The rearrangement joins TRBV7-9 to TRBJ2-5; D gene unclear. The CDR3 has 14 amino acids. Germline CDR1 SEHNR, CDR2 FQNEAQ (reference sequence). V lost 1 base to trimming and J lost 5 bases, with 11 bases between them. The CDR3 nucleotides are TGTGCCAGCAGCTTAGGCCGGGTCCGGGAGACCCAGTACTTC. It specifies CASSLGRVRETQYF.

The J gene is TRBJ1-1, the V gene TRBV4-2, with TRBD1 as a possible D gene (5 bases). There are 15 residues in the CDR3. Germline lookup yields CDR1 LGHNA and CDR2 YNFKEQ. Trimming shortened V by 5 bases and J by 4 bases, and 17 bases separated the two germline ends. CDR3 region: CASSASWGEGTEAFF. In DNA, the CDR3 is TGTGCCAGCAGCGCCTCTTGGGGGGAGGGCACTGAAGCTTTCTTT.

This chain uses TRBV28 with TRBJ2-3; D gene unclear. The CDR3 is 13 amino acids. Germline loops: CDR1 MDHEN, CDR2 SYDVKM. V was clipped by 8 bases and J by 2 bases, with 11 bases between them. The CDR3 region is CASGYTHTDTQYF. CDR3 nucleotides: TGTGCCAGCGGGTACACACACACAGATACGCAGTATTTT.

The DNA for the CDR3 is TGTGCCAGCAACCCTTGGGGGGGACTAGAGGGCAACACCGGGGAGCTGTTTTTT. Translated: CASNPWGGLEGNTGELFF. The V and J genes are TRBV28 and TRBJ2-2; 8 nucleotides line up with TRBD2. CDR3 size: 18 residues. The V segment lost 7 bases and the J segment 2 bases; nucleotides outside the gene matches: 15. Germline values: CDR1 MDHEN, CDR2 SYDVKM.

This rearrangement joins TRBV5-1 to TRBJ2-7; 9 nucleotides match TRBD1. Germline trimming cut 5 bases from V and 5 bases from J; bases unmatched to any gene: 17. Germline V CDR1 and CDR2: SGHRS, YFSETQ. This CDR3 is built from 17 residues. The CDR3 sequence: CASRLTFDRGIPHEQYF. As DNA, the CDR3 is TGCGCCAGCAGACTAACTTTCGACAGGGGGATCCCCCACGAGCAGTACTTC.

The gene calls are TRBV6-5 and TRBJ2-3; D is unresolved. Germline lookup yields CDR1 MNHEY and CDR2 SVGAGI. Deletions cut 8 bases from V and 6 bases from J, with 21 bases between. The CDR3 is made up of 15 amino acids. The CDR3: CASRLLFGTLDTQYF. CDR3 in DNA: TGTGCCAGCCGCCTCCTTTTCGGCACCCTGGATACGCAGTATTTT.

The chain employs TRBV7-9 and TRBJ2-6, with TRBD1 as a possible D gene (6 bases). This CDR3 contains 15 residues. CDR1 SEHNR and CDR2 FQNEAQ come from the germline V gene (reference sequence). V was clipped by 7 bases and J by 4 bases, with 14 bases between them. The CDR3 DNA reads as TGTGCCAGCACCCCCCAGGGGAAGGGGGCCAACGTCCTGACTTTC. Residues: CASTPQGKGANVLTF. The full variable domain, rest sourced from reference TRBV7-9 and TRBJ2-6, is DTGVSQNPRHKITKRGQNVTFRCDPISEHNRLYWYRQTLGQGPEFLTYFQNEAQLEKSRLLSDRFSAERPKGSFSTLEIQRTEQGDSAMYLCASTPQGKGANVLTFGAGSRLTVL.

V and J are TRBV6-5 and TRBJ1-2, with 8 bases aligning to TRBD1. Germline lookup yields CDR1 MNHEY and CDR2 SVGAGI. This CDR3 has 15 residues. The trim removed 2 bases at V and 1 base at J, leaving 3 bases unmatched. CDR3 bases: TGTGCCAGCAGTTACCGGGGACAGGTTAACTATGGCTACACCTTC. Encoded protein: CASSYRGQVNYGYTF.

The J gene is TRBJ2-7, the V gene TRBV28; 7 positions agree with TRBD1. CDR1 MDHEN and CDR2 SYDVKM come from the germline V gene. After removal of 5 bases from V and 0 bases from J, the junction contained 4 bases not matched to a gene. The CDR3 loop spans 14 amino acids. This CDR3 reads CASSRTGISYEQYF. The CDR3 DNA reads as TGTGCCAGCAGTCGGACAGGCATCTCCTACGAGCAGTACTTC.

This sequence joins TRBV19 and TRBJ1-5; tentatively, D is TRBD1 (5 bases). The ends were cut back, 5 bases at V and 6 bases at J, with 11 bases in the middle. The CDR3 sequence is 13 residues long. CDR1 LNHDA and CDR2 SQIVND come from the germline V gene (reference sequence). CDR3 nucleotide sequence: TGTGCCAGTAGTGGGGGAGGAATTCAGCCCCAGCATTTT. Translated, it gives CASSGGGIQPQHF.

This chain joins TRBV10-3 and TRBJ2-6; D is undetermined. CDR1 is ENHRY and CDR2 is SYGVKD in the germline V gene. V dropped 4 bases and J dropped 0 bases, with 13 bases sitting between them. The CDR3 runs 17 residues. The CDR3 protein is CAISGLGSLSGANVLTF. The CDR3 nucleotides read TGTGCCATCAGTGGCTTGGGATCTCTCTCTGGGGCCAACGTCCTGACTTTC.

CDR3 loop: CASSLTGGLPNTEAFF. DNA for the CDR3: TGTGCCAGCAGTTTAACAGGGGGTCTGCCGAACACTGAAGCTTTCTTT. V is TRBV28 and J is TRBJ1-1; 8 bases map to TRBD1. The V gene end was trimmed by 2 bases and the J gene end by 1 base; junction bases not matched to a gene: 6. The germline V gene encodes CDR1 MDHEN and CDR2 SYDVKM. This CDR3 has 16 residues.